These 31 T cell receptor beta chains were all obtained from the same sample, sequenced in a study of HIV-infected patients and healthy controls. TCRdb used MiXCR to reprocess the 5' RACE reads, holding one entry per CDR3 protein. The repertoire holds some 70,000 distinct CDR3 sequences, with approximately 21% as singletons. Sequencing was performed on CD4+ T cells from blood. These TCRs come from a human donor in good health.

CDR3 sequence reads: CASSRRQGSADEQFF. Here the CDR3 DNA reads TGCGCCAGCAGCCGAAGACAGGGTTCGGCGGATGAGCAGTTCTTC. The chain couples TRBV5-1 to TRBJ2-1, with 7 nucleotides matching TRBD1. The CDR3 sequence is 15 residues long. Losses at the gene ends were 4 bases for V and 8 bases for J; bases not matched to a gene: 12. Germline V CDR1 and CDR2: SGHRS, YFSETQ. The full variable domain, in which reference TRBV5-1 and TRBJ2-1 provide the parts outside the CDR3, is KAGVTQTPRYLIKTRGQQVTLSCSPISGHRSVSWYQQTPGQGLQFLFEYFSETQRNKGNFPGRFSGRQFSNSRSEMNVSTLELGDSALYLCASSRRQGSADEQFFGPGTRLTVL.

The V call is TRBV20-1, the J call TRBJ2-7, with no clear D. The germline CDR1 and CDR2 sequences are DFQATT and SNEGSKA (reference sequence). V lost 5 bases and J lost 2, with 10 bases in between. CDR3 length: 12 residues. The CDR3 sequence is CSAAPRTYEQYF. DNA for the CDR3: TGCAGTGCTGCCCCAAGAACCTACGAGCAGTACTTC.

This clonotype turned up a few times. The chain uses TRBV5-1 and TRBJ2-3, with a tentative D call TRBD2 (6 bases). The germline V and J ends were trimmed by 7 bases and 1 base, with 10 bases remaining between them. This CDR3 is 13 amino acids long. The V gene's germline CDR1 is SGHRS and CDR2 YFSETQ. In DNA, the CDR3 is TGCGCCAGCGGGAGGTCGGGCACAGATACGCAGTATTTT. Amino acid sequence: CASGRSGTDTQYF.

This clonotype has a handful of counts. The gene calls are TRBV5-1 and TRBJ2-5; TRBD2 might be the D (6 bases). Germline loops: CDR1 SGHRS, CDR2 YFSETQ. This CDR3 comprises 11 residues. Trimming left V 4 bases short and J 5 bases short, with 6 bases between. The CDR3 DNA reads TGCGCCAGCAGCGCGGGGGAGACCCAGTACTTC. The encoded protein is CASSAGETQYF.

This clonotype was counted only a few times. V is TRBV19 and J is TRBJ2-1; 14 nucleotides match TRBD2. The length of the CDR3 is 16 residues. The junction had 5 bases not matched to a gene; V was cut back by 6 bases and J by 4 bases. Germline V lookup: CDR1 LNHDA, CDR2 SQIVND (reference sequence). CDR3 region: CASSGGTSGGYNEQFF. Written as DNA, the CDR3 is TGTGCCAGTAGCGGCGGGACTAGCGGGGGTTACAATGAGCAGTTCTTC.

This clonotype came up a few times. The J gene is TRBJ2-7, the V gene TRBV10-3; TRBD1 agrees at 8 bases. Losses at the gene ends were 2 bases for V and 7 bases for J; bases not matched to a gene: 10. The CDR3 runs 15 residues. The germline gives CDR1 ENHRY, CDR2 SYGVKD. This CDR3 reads CAISERAGTGGEQYF. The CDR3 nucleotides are TGTGCCATCAGTGAGCGGGCGGGAACAGGGGGAGAGCAGTACTTC.

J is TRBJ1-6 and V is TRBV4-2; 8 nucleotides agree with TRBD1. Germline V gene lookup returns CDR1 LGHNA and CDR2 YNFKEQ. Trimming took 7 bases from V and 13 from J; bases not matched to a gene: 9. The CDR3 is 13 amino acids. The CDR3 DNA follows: TGTGCCAGCAACCGGGACAGGAATGATCCCCTCCACTTT. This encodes CASNRDRNDPLHF.

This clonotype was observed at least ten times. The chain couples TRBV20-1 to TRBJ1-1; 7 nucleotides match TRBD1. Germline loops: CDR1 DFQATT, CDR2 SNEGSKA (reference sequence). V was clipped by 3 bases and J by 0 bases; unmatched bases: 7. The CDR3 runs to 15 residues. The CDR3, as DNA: TGCAGTGCTAGGGGGGGGACAGACCTGAACACTGAAGCTTTCTTT. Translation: CSARGGTDLNTEAFF.

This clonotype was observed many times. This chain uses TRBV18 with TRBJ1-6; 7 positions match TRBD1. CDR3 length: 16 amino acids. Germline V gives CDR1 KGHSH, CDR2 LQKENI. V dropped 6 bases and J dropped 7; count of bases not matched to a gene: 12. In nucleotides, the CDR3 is TGTGCCAGCTCTGACCGCGGACAGGCCTTCAATTCACCCCTCCACTTT. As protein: CASSDRGQAFNSPLHF.

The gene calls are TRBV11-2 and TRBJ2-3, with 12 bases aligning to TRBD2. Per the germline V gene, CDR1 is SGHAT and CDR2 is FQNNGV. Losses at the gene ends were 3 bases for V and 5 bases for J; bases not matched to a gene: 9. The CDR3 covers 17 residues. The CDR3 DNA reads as TGTGCCAGCAGCTTTCTCCTAGCGGGGGGGCCAAAAGATACGCAGTATTTT. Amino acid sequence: CASSFLLAGGPKDTQYF.

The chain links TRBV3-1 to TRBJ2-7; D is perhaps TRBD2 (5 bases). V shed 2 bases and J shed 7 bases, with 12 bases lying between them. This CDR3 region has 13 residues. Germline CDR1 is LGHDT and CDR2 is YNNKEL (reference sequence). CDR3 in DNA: TGTGCCAGCAGCCAACACTCGGGCGGGGAGCAGTACTTC. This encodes CASSQHSGGEQYF.

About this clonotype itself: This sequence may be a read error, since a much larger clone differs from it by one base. Here the CDR3 reads CASSQKGPHSNQPQHF. CDR3 DNA: TGTGCCAGCAGCCAAAAGGGACCCCATAGCAATCAGCCCCAGCATTTT. V gene TRBV3-1 combines with J gene TRBJ1-5, with D maybe TRBD1 (5 bases). CDR3 length: 16 amino acids. Deletions cut 2 bases from V and 0 bases from J, with 11 bases between. The germline V gene encodes CDR1 LGHDT and CDR2 YNNKEL (reference sequence).

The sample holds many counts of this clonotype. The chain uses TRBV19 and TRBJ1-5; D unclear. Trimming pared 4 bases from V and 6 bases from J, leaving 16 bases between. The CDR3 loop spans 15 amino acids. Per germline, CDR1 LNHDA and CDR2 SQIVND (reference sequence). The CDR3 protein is CASSTTEKRPQPQHF. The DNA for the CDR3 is TGTGCCAGTAGTACTACAGAGAAGAGGCCTCAGCCCCAGCATTTT.

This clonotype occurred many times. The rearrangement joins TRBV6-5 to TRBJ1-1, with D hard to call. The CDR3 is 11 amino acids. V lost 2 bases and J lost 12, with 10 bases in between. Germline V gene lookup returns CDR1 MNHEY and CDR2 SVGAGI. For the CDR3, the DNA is TGTGCCAGCAGTTACGGCACAGAAACTTTCTTT. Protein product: CASSYGTETFF.

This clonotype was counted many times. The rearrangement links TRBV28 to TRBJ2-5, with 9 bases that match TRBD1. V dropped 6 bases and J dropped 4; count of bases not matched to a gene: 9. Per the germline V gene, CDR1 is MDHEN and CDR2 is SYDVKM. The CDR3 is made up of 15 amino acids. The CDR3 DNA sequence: TGTGCCAGCAGCCCACAGACAGGGGGGAGAGAGACCCAGTACTTC. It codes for CASSPQTGGRETQYF.

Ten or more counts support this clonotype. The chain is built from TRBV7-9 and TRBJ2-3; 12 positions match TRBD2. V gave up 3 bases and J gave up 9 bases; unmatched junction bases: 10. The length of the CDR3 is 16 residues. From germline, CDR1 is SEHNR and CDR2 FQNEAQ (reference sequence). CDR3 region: CASSFSSGGAGGTQYF. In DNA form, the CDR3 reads TGTGCCAGCAGCTTTTCTAGCGGGGGGGCCGGGGGCACGCAGTATTTT.

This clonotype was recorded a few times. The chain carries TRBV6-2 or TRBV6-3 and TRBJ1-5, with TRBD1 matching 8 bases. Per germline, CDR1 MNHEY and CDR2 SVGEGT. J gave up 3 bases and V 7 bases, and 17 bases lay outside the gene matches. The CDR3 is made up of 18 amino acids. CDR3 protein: CASTDRTTGTGYNQPQHF. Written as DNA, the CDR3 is TGTGCCAGCACCGATCGCACCACCGGGACAGGCTACAATCAGCCCCAGCATTTT.

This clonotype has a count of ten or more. CDR3 DNA sequence: TGTGCCAGCAGCTTAGGTCGCGAGCAGTACTTC. Protein product: CASSLGREQYF. The rearrangement joins TRBV7-2 to TRBJ2-7; D is ambiguous. The germline V gene encodes CDR1 SGHTA and CDR2 FQGNSA. The CDR3 is 11 residues long. Trimming cost V 1 base and J 6 bases, with 4 bases left between them.

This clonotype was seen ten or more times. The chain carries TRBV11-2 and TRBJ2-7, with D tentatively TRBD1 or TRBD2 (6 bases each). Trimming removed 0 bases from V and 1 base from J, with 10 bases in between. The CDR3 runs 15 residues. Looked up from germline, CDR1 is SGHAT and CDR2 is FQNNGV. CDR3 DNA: TGTGCCAGCAGCTTAGAGGGGGGCGCTTCCTACGAGCAGTACTTC. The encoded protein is CASSLEGGASYEQYF. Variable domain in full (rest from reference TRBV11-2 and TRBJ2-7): EAGVAQSPRYKIIEKRQSVAFWCNPISGHATLYWYQQILGQGPKLLIQFQNNGVVDDSQLPKDRFSAERLKGVDSTLKIQPAKLEDSAVYLCASSLEGGASYEQYFGPGTRLTVT.

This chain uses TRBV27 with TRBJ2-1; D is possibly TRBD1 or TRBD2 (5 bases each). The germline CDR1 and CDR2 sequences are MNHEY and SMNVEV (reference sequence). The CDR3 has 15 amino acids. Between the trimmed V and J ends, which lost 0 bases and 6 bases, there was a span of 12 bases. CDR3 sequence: CASSLSWTTSNEQFF. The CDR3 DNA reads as TGTGCCAGCAGTTTATCGTGGACAACTAGCAATGAGCAGTTCTTC.

CDR3 bases: TGTGCCACCAGTGACCCACACCGGGACGGGAACACCGGGGAGCTGTTTTTT. Translation: CATSDPHRDGNTGELFF. The gene calls are TRBV24-1 and TRBJ2-2, with D perhaps TRBD1 or TRBD2 (5 bases each). Germline lookup yields CDR1 KGHDR and CDR2 SFDVKD. Trimming removed 4 bases at V and 1 base at J, with 15 bases between. The CDR3 loop spans 17 amino acids.

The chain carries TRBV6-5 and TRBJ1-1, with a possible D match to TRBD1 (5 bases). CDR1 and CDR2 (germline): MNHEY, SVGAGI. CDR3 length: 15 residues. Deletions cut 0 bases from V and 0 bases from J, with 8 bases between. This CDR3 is CASSYSGTLNTEAFF. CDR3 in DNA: TGTGCCAGCAGTTACTCGGGGACGTTGAACACTGAAGCTTTCTTT.

The CDR3 loop reads CASTTQRTGFGNTIYF. In DNA form, the CDR3 reads TGTGCCAGCACCACCCAGCGGACAGGGTTTGGAAACACCATATATTTT. This sequence joins TRBV6-2 or TRBV6-3 and TRBJ1-3; the match to TRBD1 covers 8 bases. CDR1 and CDR2 (germline): MNHEY, SVGEGT. This CDR3 is built from 16 residues. Losses at the gene ends were 7 bases for V and 3 bases for J; bases not matched to a gene: 11.

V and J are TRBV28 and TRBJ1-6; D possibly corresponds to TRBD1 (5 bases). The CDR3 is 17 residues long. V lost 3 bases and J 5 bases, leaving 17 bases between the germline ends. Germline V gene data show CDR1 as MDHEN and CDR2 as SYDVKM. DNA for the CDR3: TGTGCCAGCAGTTTCTCAAGGTGGGGCGGTGATAATTCACCCCTCCACTTT. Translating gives CASSFSRWGGDNSPLHF.

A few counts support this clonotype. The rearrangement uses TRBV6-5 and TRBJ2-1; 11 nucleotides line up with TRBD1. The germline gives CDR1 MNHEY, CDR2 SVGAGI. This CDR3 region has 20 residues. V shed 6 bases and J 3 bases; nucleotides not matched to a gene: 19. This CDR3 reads CASRPRTGGILSGSYNEQFF. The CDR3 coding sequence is TGTGCCAGCAGACCCCGGACAGGGGGCATCCTTAGCGGGAGCTACAATGAGCAGTTCTTC.

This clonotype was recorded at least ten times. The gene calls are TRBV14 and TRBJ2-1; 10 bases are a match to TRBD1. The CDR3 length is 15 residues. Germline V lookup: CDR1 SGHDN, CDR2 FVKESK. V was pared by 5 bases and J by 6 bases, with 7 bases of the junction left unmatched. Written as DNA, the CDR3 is TGTGCCAGCAGCTCTCGACAGGGGGCTTTCAATGAGCAGTTCTTC. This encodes CASSSRQGAFNEQFF.

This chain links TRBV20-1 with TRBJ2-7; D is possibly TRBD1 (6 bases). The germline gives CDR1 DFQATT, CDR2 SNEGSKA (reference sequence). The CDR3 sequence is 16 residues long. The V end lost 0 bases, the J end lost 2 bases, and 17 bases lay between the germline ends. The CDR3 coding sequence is TGCAGTGCTAGAGATCGGGTGACAGGTGCCACCTACGAGCAGTACTTC. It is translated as CSARDRVTGATYEQYF.

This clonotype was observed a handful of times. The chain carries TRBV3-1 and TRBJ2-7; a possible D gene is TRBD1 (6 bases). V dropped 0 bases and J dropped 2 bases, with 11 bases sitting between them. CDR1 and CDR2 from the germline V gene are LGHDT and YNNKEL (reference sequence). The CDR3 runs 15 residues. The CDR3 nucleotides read TGTGCCAGCAGCCAAGATTCCAGGGGTGCCTACGAGCAGTACTTC. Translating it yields CASSQDSRGAYEQYF.

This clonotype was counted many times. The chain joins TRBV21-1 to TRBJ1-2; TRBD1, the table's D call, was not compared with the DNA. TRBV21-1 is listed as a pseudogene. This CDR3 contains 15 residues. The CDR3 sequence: CASSKITPGRGGYTF. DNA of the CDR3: TGTGCCAGCAGCAAAATTACCCCGGGCAGGGGTGGCTACACCTTC.

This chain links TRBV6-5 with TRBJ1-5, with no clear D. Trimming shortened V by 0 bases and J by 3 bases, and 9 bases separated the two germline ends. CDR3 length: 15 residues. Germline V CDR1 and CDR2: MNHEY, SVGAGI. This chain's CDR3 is CASSYSRDTNQPQHF. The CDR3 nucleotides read TGTGCCAGCAGTTACTCTCGAGACACCAATCAGCCCCAGCATTTT.

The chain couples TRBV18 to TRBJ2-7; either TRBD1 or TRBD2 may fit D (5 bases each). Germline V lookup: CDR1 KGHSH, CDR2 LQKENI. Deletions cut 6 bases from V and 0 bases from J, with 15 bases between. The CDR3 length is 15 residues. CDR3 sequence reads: CASSLGAGRSYEQYF. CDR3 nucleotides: TGTGCCAGCTCCCTCGGGGCGGGCCGCTCCTACGAGCAGTACTTC. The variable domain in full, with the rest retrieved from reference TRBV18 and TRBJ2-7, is NAGVMQNPRHLVRRRGQEARLRCSPMKGHSHVYWYRQLPEEGLKFMVYLQKENIIDESGMPKERFSAEFPKEGPSILRIQQVVRGDSAAYFCASSLGAGRSYEQYFGPGTRLTVT.